These 23 T cell receptor beta chains share one sample of origin, sequenced in a study of blood T cells in healthy people across ages. For the second PCR, which ran for 7 to 11 cycles, a sample-barcoded 5' primer and a J-beta primer mix were used. Each CDR3 protein is one row after TCRdb ran MiXCR on the 5' RACE reads. The table lists about 830,000 distinct CDR3 sequences, 55% to 65% of them singletons, with about a quarter in the top ten. Sample: blood. Source of these receptors: a man under 40 in good health.

This clonotype has just a few counts. The chain has TRBV6-5 and TRBJ1-5; weak D call: TRBD1 (6 bases). This CDR3 is 14 amino acids long. Trimming took 7 bases from V and 6 from J, leaving 16 bases between them. CDR1 MNHEY and CDR2 SVGAGI come from the germline V gene. The CDR3 region is CASKRDNGRQPQHF. CDR3 DNA sequence: TGTGCCAGCAAACGGGACAACGGTCGTCAGCCCCAGCATTTT.

V and J are TRBV20-1 and TRBJ2-4, with D perhaps given as TRBD1 or TRBD2 (5 bases each). The DNA end is a closer match to TRBJ2-7, so the J assignment may be wrong. CDR3 length: 14 residues. Germline-derived CDR1 and CDR2 are DFQATT and SNEGSKA (reference sequence). The CDR3 DNA sequence: TGCAGTGCTAGACCTCCGGGACCAAGGGGCGAGCAGTACTTC. As protein: CSARPPGPRGEQYF.

The V and J genes are TRBV7-9 and TRBJ1-4; 7 bases agree with TRBD1. Trimming removed 1 base from V and 2 bases from J; junction bases left unmatched: 1. Germline CDR1 is SEHNR and CDR2 is FQNEAQ (reference sequence). The CDR3 totals 15 residues. CDR3 nucleotide sequence: TGTGCCAGCAGCTTAGGGGACAGCACTAATGAAAAACTGTTTTTT. Protein sequence: CASSLGDSTNEKLFF.

This chain connects TRBV5-1 to TRBJ1-2, with D hard to call. Germline V gene data show CDR1 as SGHRS and CDR2 as YFSETQ. There are 15 residues in the CDR3. V lost 6 bases and J 3 bases, leaving 18 bases between the germline ends. CDR3 in DNA: TGCGCCAGCAACCCTACCTTGGGAGACTACTATGGCTACACCTTC. It translates to CASNPTLGDYYGYTF.

V is TRBV24-1 and J is TRBJ2-7; D is uncertain. Trimming shortened V by 6 bases and J by 7 bases, and 18 bases separated the two germline ends. In germline, CDR1 is KGHDR, CDR2 SFDVKD. This CDR3 has 14 residues. The DNA of the CDR3 is TGTGCCACCAGTCTCGGAGCTTATTCGTCTGAGCAGTACTTC. Protein sequence: CATSLGAYSSEQYF.

V and J are TRBV5-1 and TRBJ2-1; the D gene is possibly TRBD1 (5 bases). CDR1 SGHRS and CDR2 YFSETQ come from the germline V gene. The V end lost 4 bases, the J end lost 3 bases, and 14 bases lay between the germline ends. The CDR3 contains 15 residues. The CDR3 DNA follows: TGCGCCAGCAGCCCCACCACAGGAAACTACAATGAGCAGTTCTTC. Protein sequence: CASSPTTGNYNEQFF.

The chain carries TRBV5-1 and TRBJ2-1; the match to TRBD2 covers 11 bases. J lost 6 bases, V lost 4 bases, and 9 bases had no gene match. The CDR3 is made up of 16 amino acids. CDR1 is SGHRS and CDR2 is YFSETQ in the germline V gene. The CDR3 loop reads CASSPPGLAEVNEQFF. Written as DNA, the CDR3 is TGCGCCAGCAGCCCCCCGGGACTAGCGGAAGTCAATGAGCAGTTCTTC.

This clonotype has more than one count but fewer than ten. The chain has TRBV15 and TRBJ2-5, with 8 bases lining up with TRBD1. CDR1 and CDR2 (germline): LNHNV, YYDKDF (reference sequence). The length of the CDR3 is 16 residues. V trimming: 0 bases; J trimming: 7 bases; junction bases outside the gene matches: 10. The CDR3 DNA follows: TGTGCCACCAGCAGAGAGGTCAGGGGGCCTCTTGGGACCCAGTACTTC. This sequence encodes CATSREVRGPLGTQYF.

The chain uses TRBV20-1 and TRBJ2-5; D tentatively fits TRBD1 or TRBD2 (5 bases each). Trimming pared 3 bases from V and 4 bases from J, leaving 15 bases between. Looked up from germline, CDR1 is DFQATT and CDR2 is SNEGSKA (reference sequence). The CDR3 consists of 14 residues. In DNA form, the CDR3 reads TGCAGTGCTAGTCGCATGGGGGTTAGAGAGACCCAGTACTTC. As protein: CSASRMGVRETQYF.

On this clonotype: The junction departs from the called germline gene at one end, perhaps through a read error. This chain connects TRBV20-1 to TRBJ2-4; 7 nucleotides match TRBD2. The CDR3 covers 13 residues. CDR1 is DFQATT and CDR2 is SNEGSKA in the germline V gene (reference sequence). The CDR3 DNA reads TGCAGTGCCCCACCGGGGCGGGGGAACATTCGGTACTTC. Its protein is CSAPPGRGNIRYF.

The chain carries TRBV4-3 and TRBJ1-1, with D unclear. CDR3 length: 14 amino acids. Between the trimmed V and J ends, which lost 0 bases and 0 bases, there was a span of 5 bases. The germline CDR1 and CDR2 sequences are LGHNA and YSLEER. The CDR3 nucleotides are TGCGCCAGCAGCCAAGAGAGCGTGAACACTGAAGCTTTCTTT. It codes for CASSQESVNTEAFF.

V gene TRBV7-2 combines with J gene TRBJ2-7; D remains unclear. The V end was cut by 5 bases, the J end by 2 bases, with 10 bases between. The CDR3 extends over 13 amino acids. CDR1 is SGHTA and CDR2 is FQGNSA in the germline V gene. CDR3 sequence reads: CASSVIRAYEQYF. CDR3 DNA: TGTGCCAGCAGCGTAATCCGGGCCTACGAGCAGTACTTC.

The chain is built from TRBV6-2 or TRBV6-3 and TRBJ2-1; D possibly uses TRBD1 or TRBD2 (5 bases each). CDR3 length equals 14 residues. Trimming shortened V by 2 bases and J by 10 bases, and 15 bases separated the two germline ends. CDR1 and CDR2 from the germline V gene are MNHEY and SVGEGT. CDR3 sequence: CASSYLPRDGEQFF. The DNA of the CDR3 is TGTGCCAGCAGTTACCTGCCACGGGACGGGGAGCAGTTCTTC.

The chain employs TRBV20-1 and TRBJ2-5; D is uncertain. CDR1 and CDR2 (germline): DFQATT, SNEGSKA (reference sequence). V was pared by 2 bases and J by 2 bases, with 6 bases between. The CDR3 runs to 12 residues. The CDR3 reads CSARLQQETQYF. The CDR3 DNA follows: TGCAGTGCTAGACTTCAGCAAGAGACCCAGTACTTC.

The chain is built from TRBV7-2 and TRBJ2-4; no firm D call. With the DNA end fitting TRBJ2-7 better, the J assignment may be wrong. The CDR3 consists of 11 residues. Per germline, CDR1 SGHTA and CDR2 FQGNSA. CDR3 loop: CASSLLVEQYF. The CDR3 DNA reads as TGTGCCAGCAGCCTTTTGGTCGAGCAGTACTTC.

The V gene is TRBV20-1, the J gene TRBJ2-5; 9 bases are a match to TRBD1. Trimming took 6 bases from V and 2 from J; bases not matched to a gene: 7. The length of the CDR3 is 14 residues. Germline V gene lookup returns CDR1 DFQATT and CDR2 SNEGSKA (reference sequence). This CDR3 reads CSAQPGTGQETQYF. DNA of the CDR3: TGCAGTGCCCAGCCCGGGACAGGGCAAGAGACCCAGTACTTC.

This clonotype was seen just once. This rearrangement joins TRBV12-3 or TRBV12-4 to TRBJ1-2; D is unclear. The CDR3 is made up of 13 amino acids. V dropped 1 base and J dropped 5 bases, with 8 bases sitting between them. This CDR3 reads CASSLVESYGYTF. DNA of the CDR3: TGTGCCAGCAGTTTAGTCGAGTCGTATGGCTACACCTTC.

The chain employs TRBV20-1 and TRBJ2-7, with TRBD2 as a possible D gene (6 bases). Germline loops: CDR1 DFQATT, CDR2 SNEGSKA (reference sequence). Trimming cost V 3 bases and J 5 bases, with 17 bases left between them. This CDR3 contains 14 residues. The CDR3 nucleotides read TGCAGTGCTAGGGAGTTCGGGGGAATGGACGAGCAGTACTTC. It specifies CSAREFGGMDEQYF.

The genes are TRBV6-2 or TRBV6-3 and TRBJ2-2; 8 nucleotides line up with TRBD1. Germline-derived CDR1 and CDR2 are MNHEY and SVGEGT. The CDR3 loop spans 15 amino acids. V shed 5 bases and J 4 bases; nucleotides not matched to a gene: 6. The CDR3 sequence: CASSRGQGGTGELFF. CDR3 sequence (DNA): TGTGCCAGCAGTCGAGGACAGGGAGGCACCGGGGAGCTGTTTTTT.

Turning to this clonotype: A junction boundary mismatches the germline segment, possibly from a read error. V usage is TRBV7-3 and J usage is TRBJ1-6; weak D call: TRBD1 (6 bases). Per germline, CDR1 SGHTA and CDR2 FQGTGA. This CDR3 spans 15 amino acids. CDR3 bases: TGTGCCAGCAGCTTAAACCGGGGGCTTAATTCATCCCTCCACTTT. Translating it yields CASSLNRGLNSSLHF. Based on the CDR3 plus reference TRBV7-3 and TRBJ1-6, the full variable domain is GAGVSQTPSNKVTEKGKYVELRCDPISGHTALYWYRQSLGQGPEFLIYFQGTGAADDSGLPNDRFFAVRPEGSVSTLKIQRTERGDSAVYLCASSLNRGLNSSLHFGNGTRLTVT.

The chain carries TRBV15 and TRBJ1-2; 7 bases are shared with TRBD1. The CDR3 is 14 residues long. CDR1 LNHNV and CDR2 YYDKDF come from the germline V gene (reference sequence). After removal of 0 bases from V and 7 bases from J, the junction contained 5 bases not matched to a gene. The CDR3 loop reads CATSRDLTGVGYTF. CDR3 DNA sequence: TGTGCCACCAGCAGAGATCTCACAGGGGTTGGCTACACCTTC.

This clonotype occurred many times. The rearrangement uses TRBV9 and TRBJ2-7; D is possibly TRBD1 (8 bases). The germline gives CDR1 SGDLS, CDR2 YYNGEE. The ends were cut back, 1 base at V and 5 bases at J, with 16 bases in the middle. This CDR3 region has 15 residues. The CDR3 loop reads CASSVLTGEGHEQYF. The CDR3 nucleotides are TGTGCCAGCAGCGTATTGACAGGGGAGGGACACGAGCAGTACTTC.

The chain carries TRBV6-5 and TRBJ2-1, with D unresolved. The germline V gene has CDR1 MNHEY and CDR2 SVGAGI. CDR3 length equals 13 residues. Trimming cost V 2 bases and J 7 bases, with 9 bases left between them. For the CDR3, the DNA is TGTGCCAGCAGTTACCCTAATAAGAATGAGCAGTTCTTC. It encodes CASSYPNKNEQFF.